This TCR beta chain was sequenced during a study of T-cell memory formation after mild COVID-19. General observations from the study: Among clones contracting day 15 to 85, CD4/CD8 was balanced, whereas later expanders leaned CD4+.

About this clonotype itself: As yet, its antigen is unknown.

In germline, CDR1 is MNHEY, CDR2 SVGEGT. The V and J ends lost 5 bases and 8 bases respectively, with 16 bases between them. The CDR3 consists of 15 residues. TCR alpha and TCR beta cDNA libraries carrying sample barcodes and UMIs came from 5'RACE with constant-segment primers. Each CDR3 protein gets one entry after TCRdb re-called the 5' RACE reads with MiXCR. This sample has 200,000 to 250,000 distinct CDR3 sequences, with 16% found just once. The chain carries TRBV6-2 or TRBV6-3 and TRBJ1-6, with D possibly TRBD1 on 5 matching bases. Sequencing was performed on PBMCs or a T cell subset sorted from them (not recorded which). This TCR came from a man aged 18 to 35 who had mild COVID-19 (a few samples of this study predate the infection). Cell type and time point are not known. CDR3 DNA sequence: TGTGCCAGCAGTAGTCGGATCAAGGGGTATTCACCCCTCCACTTT. This codes for CASSSRIKGYSPLHF.